This is a list of T cell receptor beta chains from one sample in a study of cytomegalovirus exposure and HLA in healthy donors. The assay was immunoSEQ multiplex PCR, and TCRdb's table has in-frame clones only and misses some. There are approximately 79,000 clones in the sample; more than 60% occur only once, and about 1.9% lies in the top ten. Sequenced: PBMCs. These receptors all come from a boy between 10 and 17 years old in good health and CMV-seronegative. Each CDR3 is given with its conserved first and last residue. Fields, in order: D gene, J gene, clone size, V gene, CDR3 DNA, CDR3 protein. A D gene is named only where the DNA matches it firmly. Clone size is shown for a subset of rows, as once, few, many or a class of expanded clone.

D gene: .
J gene: TRBJ1-1
clone size: .
V gene: TRBV7-9
CDR3 DNA: TGTGCCAGCAGCTTAGCGCCGACAGATGAAGCTTTCTTT
CDR3 protein: CASSLAPTDEAFF

D gene: .
J gene: TRBJ2-2
clone size: once
V gene: TRBV4-3
CDR3 DNA: TGCGCCAGCAGCCAAGCCCCACCTTATTCGGGAAACACCGGGGAGCTGTTTTTT
CDR3 protein: CASSQAPPYSGNTGELFF

D gene: .
J gene: TRBJ1-5
clone size: .
V gene: TRBV6-5
CDR3 DNA: TGTGCCAGCAGGACGGACAAGAGTCAGCCCCAGCATTTT
CDR3 protein: CASRTDKSQPQHF

D gene: TRBD2
J gene: TRBJ2-1
clone size: .
V gene: TRBV7-2
CDR3 DNA: TGTGCCAGCAGCGGGTGGACTAGCGGATACAATGAGCAGTTCTTC
CDR3 protein: CASSGWTSGYNEQFF

D gene: TRBD2
J gene: TRBJ2-5
clone size: .
V gene: TRBV5-1
CDR3 DNA: TGCGCCAGCAGCTACCATCAAGCGGGAGGGCCCCCAGAGACCCAGTACTTC
CDR3 protein: CASSYHQAGGPPETQYF

D gene: TRBD1
J gene: TRBJ1-1
clone size: few
V gene: TRBV15
CDR3 DNA: TGTGCCACCAGCCCCAGGGGGACTGAGAACACTGAAGCTTTCTTT
CDR3 protein: CATSPRGTENTEAFF

D gene: .
J gene: TRBJ1-4
clone size: many
V gene: TRBV9
CDR3 DNA: TGTGCCAGCAGCGCGACCTCGAGGTACGAGGGACTGTTTTTT
CDR3 protein: CASSATSRYEGLFF

D gene: TRBD2
J gene: TRBJ2-7
clone size: .
V gene: TRBV7-8
CDR3 DNA: TGTGCCAGCAGCTTAGATCCTAGCGGGAATGACTACGAGCAGTACTTC
CDR3 protein: CASSLDPSGNDYEQYF

D gene: .
J gene: TRBJ2-1
clone size: once
V gene: TRBV13
CDR3 DNA: TGTGCCAGCAGCCCCGGGGTTAGCTCCTACAATGAGCAGTTCTTC
CDR3 protein: CASSPGVSSYNEQFF

D gene: .
J gene: TRBJ1-2
clone size: .
V gene: TRBV2
CDR3 DNA: TGTGCCAGCAGTGAATCGGGGGGTGCCTTC
CDR3 protein: CASSESGGAF

D gene: TRBD1
J gene: TRBJ2-7
clone size: .
V gene: TRBV18
CDR3 DNA: TGTGCCAGCTCACCACCCGGACAGGGTGCCTACGAGCAGTACTTC
CDR3 protein: CASSPPGQGAYEQYF

D gene: TRBD1
J gene: TRBJ1-4
clone size: .
V gene: TRBV11-2
CDR3 DNA: TGTGCCAGCAGCCGGACAGGGACTAATGAAAAACTGTTTTTT
CDR3 protein: CASSRTGTNEKLFF

D gene: .
J gene: TRBJ1-6
clone size: .
V gene: TRBV6-6
CDR3 DNA: TGTGCCAGCAGTTACGGGGGACTGGGCTCACCCCTCCACTTT
CDR3 protein: CASSYGGLGSPLHF

D gene: .
J gene: TRBJ1-1
clone size: .
V gene: TRBV5-1
CDR3 DNA: TGCGCCAGCAGCCCGGGTTCGGGGAACACTGAAGCTTTCTTT
CDR3 protein: CASSPGSGNTEAFF

D gene: .
J gene: TRBJ2-1
clone size: .
V gene: TRBV25-1
CDR3 DNA: TGTGCCACCCGCACGACAGGATACAATGAGCAGTTCTTC
CDR3 protein: CATRTTGYNEQFF

D gene: TRBD1
J gene: TRBJ2-1
clone size: .
V gene: TRBV7-6
CDR3 DNA: TGTGCCAGCAGCTTCGGACAGGGGAGTAATGAGCAGTTCTTC
CDR3 protein: CASSFGQGSNEQFF

D gene: .
J gene: TRBJ1-4
clone size: few
V gene: TRBV7-9
CDR3 DNA: TGTGCCAGCGGAAGAGGGCAGCACCGTAATGAAAAACTGTTTTTT
CDR3 protein: CASGRGQHRNEKLFF

D gene: .
J gene: TRBJ2-1
clone size: .
V gene: TRBV6-1
CDR3 DNA: TGTGCCAGCAGTTCTGATACAGGATATGAGCAGTTCTTC
CDR3 protein: CASSSDTGYEQFF

D gene: TRBD1
J gene: TRBJ1-1
clone size: .
V gene: TRBV30
CDR3 DNA: TGTGCCTGGAGTGTGGACAGGAAGAACACTGAAGCTTTCTTT
CDR3 protein: CAWSVDRKNTEAFF

D gene: .
J gene: TRBJ2-1
clone size: .
V gene: TRBV7-3
CDR3 DNA: TGTGCCAGCGGTTTAGCGCACAATGAGCAGTTCTTC
CDR3 protein: CASGLAHNEQFF

D gene: .
J gene: TRBJ1-4
clone size: .
V gene: TRBV4-3
CDR3 DNA: TGCGCCAGCAGCCAAGATTCTGGGTTTGGGGGGACTAATGAAAAACTGTTTTTT
CDR3 protein: CASSQDSGFGGTNEKLFF

D gene: TRBD1
J gene: TRBJ1-2
clone size: .
V gene: TRBV4-2
CDR3 DNA: TGTGCCAGCAGCCAAGACGGGACAGCTTATAACTATGGCTACACCTTC
CDR3 protein: CASSQDGTAYNYGYTF

D gene: TRBD1
J gene: TRBJ1-2
clone size: few
V gene: TRBV10-2
CDR3 DNA: TGCGCCAGCGCCCAGACAGGGGGCCACTATGGCTACACCTTC
CDR3 protein: CASAQTGGHYGYTF

D gene: .
J gene: TRBJ1-1
clone size: .
V gene: TRBV19
CDR3 DNA: TGTGCCAGTAGTAGTTTCAGGGGCCTGAACACTGAAGCTTTCTTT
CDR3 protein: CASSSFRGLNTEAFF

D gene: .
J gene: TRBJ1-3
clone size: .
V gene: TRBV7-2
CDR3 DNA: TGTGCCAGCAGAATTACAGGGAGCTCTGGAAACACCATATATTTT
CDR3 protein: CASRITGSSGNTIYF

D gene: .
J gene: TRBJ1-2
clone size: .
V gene: TRBV5-1
CDR3 DNA: TGCGCCAGCAGTCAGGGTGCCTATGGCTACACCTTC
CDR3 protein: CASSQGAYGYTF

D gene: .
J gene: TRBJ2-1
clone size: .
V gene: TRBV30
CDR3 DNA: TGTGCCTGGAGTGGGGCGGGGTATGAGCAGTTCTTC
CDR3 protein: CAWSGAGYEQFF

D gene: .
J gene: TRBJ2-7
clone size: few
V gene: TRBV7-8
CDR3 DNA: TGTGCCAGCAGCCCCCGTAGTAGAGAGCAGTACTTC
CDR3 protein: CASSPRSREQYF

D gene: .
J gene: TRBJ1-1
clone size: .
V gene: TRBV30
CDR3 DNA: TGTGCCTGGAGTGTGGGACAAGCTGAAGCTTTCTTT
CDR3 protein: CAWSVGQAEAFF

D gene: .
J gene: TRBJ1-2
clone size: .
V gene: TRBV19
CDR3 DNA: TGTGCCTCCGTAGATGGGGCTAACACCTTC
CDR3 protein: CASVDGANTF

D gene: TRBD2
J gene: TRBJ2-3
clone size: .
V gene: TRBV7-2
CDR3 DNA: TGTGCCAGCCGACTAGCGGGAGGATTAGATACGCAGTATTTT
CDR3 protein: CASRLAGGLDTQYF

D gene: .
J gene: TRBJ1-2
clone size: once
V gene: TRBV9
CDR3 DNA: TGTGCCAGCAGCCCGGACTTTAACTATGGCTACACCTTC
CDR3 protein: CASSPDFNYGYTF

D gene: TRBD2
J gene: TRBJ2-5
clone size: .
V gene: TRBV15
CDR3 DNA: TGTGCCACCAGCAGGACTAGCGGGAGTGGAGAGACCCAGTACTTC
CDR3 protein: CATSRTSGSGETQYF

D gene: TRBD1
J gene: TRBJ1-6
clone size: .
V gene: TRBV18
CDR3 DNA: TGTGCCAGCTCGCGGGACAGTAATTCACCCCTCCACTTT
CDR3 protein: CASSRDSNSPLHF

D gene: .
J gene: TRBJ1-6
clone size: few
V gene: TRBV9
CDR3 DNA: TGTGCCAGCAGCGCCCACCGACAGACCAGACCGAATTCACCCCTCCACTTT
CDR3 protein: CASSAHRQTRPNSPLHF

D gene: TRBD1
J gene: TRBJ2-3
clone size: .
V gene: TRBV28
CDR3 DNA: TGTGCCAGCAGAGACCAGGGACAGGTATTAGCAGATACGCAGTATTTT
CDR3 protein: CASRDQGQVLADTQYF

D gene: .
J gene: TRBJ2-2
clone size: .
V gene: TRBV4-3
CDR3 DNA: TGCGCCAGCAGCCAAGAACGGAGGCACACCGGGGAGCTGTTTTTT
CDR3 protein: CASSQERRHTGELFF

D gene: .
J gene: TRBJ1-4
clone size: .
V gene: TRBV23-1
CDR3 DNA: TGCGCCAGCAGTCAATCTTCGGGGAAAATGTTTTTT
CDR3 protein: CASSQSSGKMFF

D gene: .
J gene: TRBJ1-1
clone size: .
V gene: TRBV6-4
CDR3 DNA: TGTGCCAGCAGTGAGCACGAGGGAATGAACACTGAAGCTTTCTTT
CDR3 protein: CASSEHEGMNTEAFF

D gene: .
J gene: TRBJ2-6
clone size: .
V gene: TRBV6-5
CDR3 DNA: TGTGCCAGCAGTTACTCGCGCAGGGGTAGGGCCAACGTCCTGACTTTC
CDR3 protein: CASSYSRRGRANVLTF

D gene: .
J gene: TRBJ2-1
clone size: .
V gene: TRBV18
CDR3 DNA: TGTGCCAGCTCACCAAGACAGGGAGGCGATGAGCAGTTCTTC
CDR3 protein: CASSPRQGGDEQFF

D gene: .
J gene: TRBJ1-6
clone size: .
V gene: TRBV30
CDR3 DNA: TGTGCCTGGATGTCCAACGTTGGGACAATTAATTCACCCCTCCACTTT
CDR3 protein: CAWMSNVGTINSPLHF

D gene: .
J gene: TRBJ2-5
clone size: few
V gene: TRBV11-3
CDR3 DNA: TGTGCCAGCAGCTTAGGGATGAGCGGAGAGACCCAGTACTTC
CDR3 protein: CASSLGMSGETQYF

D gene: TRBD1
J gene: TRBJ1-2
clone size: once
V gene: TRBV30
CDR3 DNA: TGTGCCCACCGACAGGGGGCATGGGGCTACACCTTC
CDR3 protein: CAHRQGAWGYTF

D gene: TRBD2
J gene: TRBJ2-7
clone size: .
V gene: TRBV14
CDR3 DNA: TGTGCCAGCAGCCAATTCCGGGGGGGATCCTACGAGCAGTACTTC
CDR3 protein: CASSQFRGGSYEQYF

D gene: TRBD1
J gene: TRBJ1-6
clone size: .
V gene: TRBV5-4
CDR3 DNA: TGTGCCAGCAGCGTGACAGGGGACTCACCCCTCCACTTT
CDR3 protein: CASSVTGDSPLHF

D gene: TRBD1
J gene: TRBJ1-3
clone size: .
V gene: TRBV4-1
CDR3 DNA: TGCGCCAGCAGCCACTCCCCGAAAACGGCCCTCAGGGGGAACACCATATATTTT
CDR3 protein: CASSHSPKTALRGNTIYF

D gene: .
J gene: TRBJ2-7
clone size: .
V gene: TRBV29-1
CDR3 DNA: TGCAGCGTTGAAGCAGGCTCCTACGAGCAGTACTTC
CDR3 protein: CSVEAGSYEQYF

D gene: .
J gene: TRBJ1-2
clone size: .
V gene: TRBV27
CDR3 DNA: TGTGCCAGCAGTTTGCAGGGGAGCTATGGCTACACCTTC
CDR3 protein: CASSLQGSYGYTF

D gene: .
J gene: TRBJ1-2
clone size: few
V gene: TRBV28
CDR3 DNA: TGTGCCAGCAGTTTAGCGGGAGCCGGCTACACCTTC
CDR3 protein: CASSLAGAGYTF

D gene: .
J gene: TRBJ2-5
clone size: few
V gene: TRBV5-1
CDR3 DNA: TGCGCCAGCAGCTGGGGGGACTCCCAAGAGACCCAGTACTTC
CDR3 protein: CASSWGDSQETQYF

D gene: TRBD1
J gene: TRBJ2-1
clone size: .
V gene: TRBV7-9
CDR3 DNA: TGTGCCAGCAGCCGGACAGGGGCACCCTCCTACAATGAGCAGTTCTTC
CDR3 protein: CASSRTGAPSYNEQFF

D gene: .
J gene: TRBJ2-7
clone size: .
V gene: TRBV9
CDR3 DNA: TGTGCCAGCAGCCCCGAGACAGGAGCGAAGGCGCAGTACTTC
CDR3 protein: CASSPETGAKAQYF

D gene: .
J gene: TRBJ2-7
clone size: .
V gene: TRBV27
CDR3 DNA: TGTGCCAGCAGTTTCGGACAGAGCTCATCCTACGAGCAGTACTTC
CDR3 protein: CASSFGQSSSYEQYF